This passage covers 25 T cell receptor beta chains from one sample sequenced in a study of T cell responses to AZD1222 COVID-19 vaccine. Repertoires were generated with immunoSEQ multiplex PCR, while TCRdb's copy carries only in-frame clones and drops some. The sample lists about 170,000 clones, 85% to 95% occurring once. The sample in question was peripheral blood, obtained on day 0 of AZD1222 vaccination. These receptors were taken from an adult in good health.

This clone was counted a few times. The chain joins TRBV6-1 to TRBJ2-6, with D unresolved. V was cut by 1 base and J by 4 bases, with 8 bases left in between. The germline gives CDR1 MNHNS, CDR2 SASEGT. This CDR3 region has 15 residues. CDR3 residues: CASSEEFSGANVLTF. CDR3 nucleotides: TGTGCCAGCAGTGAAGAGTTTTCCGGGGCCAACGTCCTGACTTTC.

This chain uses TRBV4-2 with TRBJ2-3; 8 bases agree with TRBD2. The CDR3 spans 16 residues. CDR1 and CDR2 (germline): LGHNA, YNFKEQ. The trim removed 4 bases at V and 4 bases at J, leaving 10 bases unmatched. The CDR3 DNA is TGTGCCAGCAGCCCCAACTCAGCGGGAGATGCAGATACGCAGTATTTT. It translates to CASSPNSAGDADTQYF.

The chain couples TRBV5-4 to TRBJ2-5; D is ambiguous. Germline-derived CDR1 and CDR2 are SGHNT and YYREEE (reference sequence). This CDR3 is 14 amino acids long. V was shortened by 7 bases and J by 5 bases, with 18 bases between the two germline ends. CDR3 amino acids: CASSPGQSWETQYF. The CDR3, as DNA: TGTGCCAGCTCCCCGGGCCAGTCGTGGGAGACCCAGTACTTC.

Here the CDR3 reads CASRLSSYNEQFF. For the CDR3, the DNA is TGCGCCAGCAGGCTGAGCTCCTACAATGAGCAGTTCTTC. The chain has TRBV5-1 and TRBJ2-1; the D is unclear. The CDR3 is 13 amino acids. V was cut by 5 bases and J by 0 bases, with 6 bases left in between. Germline V gene data show CDR1 as SGHRS and CDR2 as YFSETQ.

The chain carries TRBV6-5 and TRBJ1-5, with TRBD1 as a possible D gene (6 bases). CDR3 size: 13 residues. With 5 bases removed from V and 6 bases from J, the gap between germline ends came to 11 bases. Germline CDR1 MNHEY, CDR2 SVGAGI. The CDR3 here is CASSTGGPQPQHF. CDR3 coding DNA: TGTGCCAGCAGTACGGGGGGGCCTCAGCCCCAGCATTTT.

About this clone itself: The junction departs from the called germline gene at one end, perhaps through a read error. This chain connects TRBV19 to TRBJ1-1, with 7 nucleotides matching TRBD1. Germline CDR1 LNHDA, CDR2 SQIVND (reference sequence). This CDR3 has 14 residues. DNA for the CDR3: TGTGCCAGTAGTAACAGGGGCTTGAACGCTGAAGCTTTCTTT. Its translation: CASSNRGLNAEAFF.

V usage is TRBV11-2 and J usage is TRBJ2-1, with TRBD2 matching over 11 bases. Germline V gene lookup returns CDR1 SGHAT and CDR2 FQNNGV. The CDR3 sequence is 17 residues long. V lost 3 bases to trimming and J lost 5 bases; unmatched junction nucleotides: 9. In nucleotides, the CDR3 is TGTGCCAGCAGCTTGCTACCGGGACTAGCGGTGAACAATGAGCAGTTCTTC. Its protein product is CASSLLPGLAVNNEQFF.

The V call is TRBV6-5, the J call TRBJ1-3; a possible D gene is TRBD1 (5 bases). V dropped 2 bases and J dropped 0 bases, with 8 bases sitting between them. The CDR3 covers 15 residues. Germline assignment: CDR1 MNHEY and CDR2 SVGAGI. CDR3 protein: CASSYDSISGNTIYF. DNA for the CDR3: TGTGCCAGCAGTTACGACAGCATCTCTGGAAACACCATATATTTT.

The V call is TRBV4-2, the J call TRBJ2-1; 12 nucleotides line up with TRBD2. CDR1 is LGHNA and CDR2 is YNFKEQ in the germline V gene. The J segment lost 4 bases and the V segment lost 2 bases, leaving 9 bases of the junction unmatched. The CDR3 loop spans 18 amino acids. The CDR3 sequence: CASSQQFSGTSGYNEQFF. The DNA for the CDR3 is TGTGCCAGCAGCCAACAGTTTTCCGGGACTAGCGGGTACAATGAGCAGTTCTTC.

This clone was seen only once. The chain uses TRBV29-1 and TRBJ1-5, with no clear D. V gave up 6 bases and J gave up 3 bases, with 12 bases separating them. Germline V lookup: CDR1 SQVTM, CDR2 ANQGSEA. The CDR3 runs 13 residues. The DNA of the CDR3 is TGCAGCGTGCTCCGGGAGCCCAATCAGCCCCAGCATTTT. Amino acid sequence: CSVLREPNQPQHF.

The chain uses TRBV2 and TRBJ1-3, with D perhaps TRBD1 (6 bases). The V end lost 8 bases, the J end lost 1 base, and 12 bases lay between the germline ends. This CDR3 has 14 amino acids. The germline gives CDR1 SNHLY, CDR2 FYNNEI. This CDR3 reads CASQRGVSGNTIYF. CDR3 DNA sequence: TGTGCCAGCCAAAGGGGGGTTTCTGGAAACACCATATATTTT.

V gene TRBV30 combines with J gene TRBJ2-2, with D uncertain. Germline V gene lookup returns CDR1 GTSNPN and CDR2 SVGIG (reference sequence). This CDR3 is 17 amino acids long. The ends were cut back, 6 bases at V and 1 base at J, with 21 bases in the middle. The CDR3 bases are TGTGCCTGTCCCCCGATTGGACGGTCCATGAACACCGGGGAGCTGTTTTTT. Translation gives CACPPIGRSMNTGELFF.

V and J are TRBV19 and TRBJ2-7; no firm D call. The CDR3 totals 13 residues. Germline CDR1 reads LNHDA; CDR2 reads SQIVND (reference sequence). Trimming removed 4 bases at V and 1 base at J, with 8 bases between. The CDR3, as DNA: TGTGCCAGTAGTAAGACGGTGTCCTACGAGCAGTACTTC. The encoded protein is CASSKTVSYEQYF.

The chain combines TRBV6-6 with TRBJ1-3; TRBD1 is a possible D gene (5 bases). V was shortened by 6 bases and J by 0 bases, with 9 bases between the two germline ends. Germline V gives CDR1 MNHNY, CDR2 SVGAGI (reference sequence). The CDR3 covers 14 residues. The CDR3 protein is CASRFQGSGNTIYF. CDR3 nucleotide sequence: TGTGCCAGCAGGTTTCAGGGCTCTGGAAACACCATATATTTT.

The chain recombines TRBV19 with TRBJ1-1, with 10 bases fitting TRBD1. J lost 1 base, V lost 3 bases, and 2 bases had no gene match. Looked up from germline, CDR1 is LNHDA and CDR2 is SQIVND (reference sequence). The CDR3 extends over 15 amino acids. CDR3 residues: CASSIWDRGNTEAFF. In DNA, the CDR3 is TGTGCCAGTAGTATCTGGGACAGGGGGAACACTGAAGCTTTCTTT.

This chain links TRBV19 with TRBJ2-4; D unresolved. V was pared by 7 bases and J by 1 base, with 17 bases between. The CDR3 runs 16 residues. The germline V gene encodes CDR1 LNHDA and CDR2 SQIVND (reference sequence). Written as DNA, the CDR3 is TGTGCCAGTACACAAAAACACGACTCGGCCAAAAACATTCAGTACTTC. Residues: CASTQKHDSAKNIQYF. The complete variable domain, with remaining parts taken from reference TRBV19 and TRBJ2-4, reads DGGITQSPKYLFRKEGQNVTLSCEQNLNHDAMYWYRQDPGQGLRLIYYSQIVNDFQKGDIAEGYSVSREKKESFPLTVTSAQKNPTAFYLCASTQKHDSAKNIQYFGAGTRLSVL.

This chain links TRBV6-6 with TRBJ2-3, with 7 bases identical to TRBD2. The CDR3 extends over 16 amino acids. The V gene end was trimmed by 2 bases and the J gene end by 2 bases; junction bases not matched to a gene: 7. Germline V lookup: CDR1 MNHNY, CDR2 SVGAGI (reference sequence). CDR3 sequence: CASSYLREWATDTQYF. DNA for the CDR3: TGTGCCAGCAGTTACCTGCGGGAGTGGGCCACAGATACGCAGTATTTT.

This chain's CDR3 is CAWSVRAWNTIYF. The CDR3 DNA follows: TGTGCCTGGAGTGTCAGGGCGTGGAACACCATATATTTT. The gene calls are TRBV30 and TRBJ1-3, with D maybe TRBD1 (5 bases). Germline values: CDR1 GTSNPN, CDR2 SVGIG (reference sequence). Trimming pared 0 bases from V and 7 bases from J, leaving 10 bases between. The CDR3 totals 13 residues.

The chain employs TRBV5-1 and TRBJ1-2; tentative D call: TRBD1 (5 bases). This CDR3 is 15 amino acids long. V was pared by 0 bases and J by 3 bases, with 12 bases between. The germline CDR1 and CDR2 sequences are SGHRS and YFSETQ. CDR3 coding DNA: TGCGCCAGCAGCTTGGGGGGTCAGGGCTACTATGGCTACACCTTC. This codes for CASSLGGQGYYGYTF. The variable domain in full, with the rest retrieved from reference TRBV5-1 and TRBJ1-2, is KAGVTQTPRYLIKTRGQQVTLSCSPISGHRSVSWYQQTPGQGLQFLFEYFSETQRNKGNFPGRFSGRQFSNSRSEMNVSTLELGDSALYLCASSLGGQGYYGYTFGSGTRLTVV.

The chain employs TRBV6-5 and TRBJ2-3; 8 positions agree with TRBD2. This CDR3 region has 16 residues. V gave up 0 bases and J gave up 9 bases; unmatched junction bases: 11. Germline V gives CDR1 MNHEY, CDR2 SVGAGI. The CDR3 protein is CASSYSMAPPGGTQYF. The CDR3 DNA reads as TGTGCCAGCAGTTACTCGATGGCCCCCCCGGGGGGGACGCAGTATTTT.

This rearrangement joins TRBV28 to TRBJ1-2; D not resolved. The V gene lost 1 base and the J gene lost 0 bases, with 9 bases spanning the gap. The CDR3 has 15 residues. Germline CDR1 and CDR2: MDHEN and SYDVKM. The CDR3: CASSLSTDANYGYTF. CDR3 coding DNA: TGTGCCAGCAGTTTATCGACGGACGCTAACTATGGCTACACCTTC.

The chain is built from TRBV18 and TRBJ1-2; 10 nucleotides match TRBD1. The CDR3 is 16 residues long. J lost 2 bases, V lost 3 bases, and 6 bases had no gene match. Germline V lookup: CDR1 KGHSH, CDR2 LQKENI. The CDR3 nucleotides read TGTGCCAGCTCACCGGCGACAGGGGGCAAGAACTATGGCTACACCTTC. It codes for CASSPATGGKNYGYTF.

The chain employs TRBV19 and TRBJ2-4; TRBD2 matches at 11 bases. CDR3 length equals 15 residues. Germline V lookup: CDR1 LNHDA, CDR2 SQIVND (reference sequence). J was trimmed by 3 bases and V by 6 bases; bases with no gene match: 4. In DNA, the CDR3 is TGTGCCAGTAGACTAGCGGGAGTTGACAAAAACATTCAGTACTTC. Amino acid sequence: CASRLAGVDKNIQYF.

The rearrangement joins TRBV27 to TRBJ1-1; no definite D call. There are 11 residues in the CDR3. The V gene lost 6 bases and the J gene lost 6 bases, with 8 bases spanning the gap. Germline CDR1 MNHEY, CDR2 SMNVEV (reference sequence). CDR3 sequence: CASRYGPEAFF. CDR3 coding DNA: TGTGCCAGCAGGTATGGGCCTGAAGCTTTCTTT.

This sequence joins TRBV5-1 and TRBJ2-2, with 8 bases matching TRBD2. The CDR3 runs 17 residues. The germline V gene has CDR1 SGHRS and CDR2 YFSETQ. J lost 0 bases, V lost 0 bases, and 4 bases had no gene match. CDR3 nucleotide sequence: TGCGCCAGCAGCTTGGCCAGCGGGAGCACGAACACCGGGGAGCTGTTTTTT. It codes for CASSLASGSTNTGELFF.